Sequencing of this T cell receptor beta chain was carried out in a study of CD8+ T cells in alopecia areata. This sample's treatment: oral pan-JAK inhibitor, 5-10 mg twice daily. Once RNA had been extracted, it was reverse transcribed into cDNA to act as the sequencing template. Libraries were prepared by immunoSEQ multiplex PCR; TCRdb keeps only in-frame clonotypes and omits some of them. The repertoire includes 95,000 to 100,000 clones, just under 60% of them detected once, and approximately 16% sits in the top ten. Germline CDR1 KGHSH, CDR2 LQKENI. V was cut by 2 bases and J by 9 bases, with 14 bases left in between. The CDR3 loop spans 14 amino acids.

This material consisted of CD8+ T cells sorted from blood, taken at approximately week 60, from a patient treated with tofacitinib. The clonotype comes from a human donor with alopecia areata. This chain uses TRBV18 with TRBJ2-1, with D unresolved. CDR3 amino acids: CASSPDDTSAEQFF. The DNA for the CDR3 is TGTGCCAGCTCACCAGATGACACGTCGGCTGAGCAGTTCTTC.